This T cell receptor beta chain was sequenced in a study of T-cell memory formation after mild COVID-19. The CDR3 has 16 residues. V dropped 1 base and J dropped 2 bases, with 13 bases sitting between them. Germline CDR1 and CDR2: MNHEY and SVGAGI. 5'RACE, which relied on constant-segment primers, yielded TCR alpha and TCR beta cDNA libraries carrying sample barcodes and UMIs. TCRdb fed the 5' RACE reads into MiXCR, producing one record per CDR3 protein. Seen here are 140,000 or so distinct CDR3 sequences, 15% to 20% observed once, and the top ten hold 2% to 2.5%. This clonotype has more than one count but fewer than ten.

This chain joins TRBV6-5 and TRBJ2-3; D is unclear. The TCR was taken from an adult woman who had mild COVID-19 (a few samples of this study predate the infection). Cell type and time point are not known. The sequenced sample was PBMCs or a T cell subset sorted from them (not recorded which). In nucleotides, the CDR3 is TGTGCCAGCAGTTACTACTCATGGCGGCACACAGATACGCAGTATTTT. Its protein is CASSYYSWRHTDTQYF.